The TCR beta chain under discussion was sequenced for a study of blood T cell repertoires in COVID-19. Germline V gene data show CDR1 as ENHRY and CDR2 as SYGVKD. V dropped 2 bases and J dropped 6 bases, with 20 bases sitting between them. The CDR3 sequence is 18 residues long. The data were produced by immunoSEQ multiplex PCR, yet TCRdb's version contains in-frame clones alone and is incomplete. The table has 100,000 to 130,000 clones, approximately 80% seen once. The origin of this receptor is a man between 65 and 80 years old with acute or convalescent COVID-19. The V and J genes are TRBV10-3 and TRBJ1-6; D is possibly TRBD1 (5 bases). Material for sequencing was peripheral blood. In DNA, the CDR3 is TGTGCCATCAGTGAGCCTCGGTGGAGGGGAGGCGGTAATTCACCCCTCCACTTT. Protein sequence: CAISEPRWRGGGNSPLHF.